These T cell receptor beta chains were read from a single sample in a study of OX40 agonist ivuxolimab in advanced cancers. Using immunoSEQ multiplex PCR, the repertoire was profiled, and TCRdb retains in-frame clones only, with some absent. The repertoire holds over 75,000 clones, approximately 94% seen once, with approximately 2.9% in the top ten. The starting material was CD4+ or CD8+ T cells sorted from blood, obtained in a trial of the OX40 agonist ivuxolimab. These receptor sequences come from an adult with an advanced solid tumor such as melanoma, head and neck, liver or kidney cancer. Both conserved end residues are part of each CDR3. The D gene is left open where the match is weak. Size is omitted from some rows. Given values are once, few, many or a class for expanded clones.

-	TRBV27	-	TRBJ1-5	TGTGCCAGCAGTTTCCGGGCGGGCAATCAGCCCCAGCATTTT	CASSFRAGNQPQHF
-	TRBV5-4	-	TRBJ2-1	TGTGCCAGCAGCTTTGGGGGGCCCCACACAAATGAGCAGTTCTTC	CASSFGGPHTNEQFF
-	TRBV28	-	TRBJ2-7	TGTGCCAGCAGTTTCCCCGGCATCTACGAGCAGTACTTC	CASSFPGIYEQYF
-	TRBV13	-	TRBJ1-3	TGTGCCAGCAGCTTATCTGGAGGTAGAAACACCATATATTTT	CASSLSGGRNTIYF
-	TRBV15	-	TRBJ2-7	TGTGCCACCAGCCCCCTCCCGGGCAACGCCTACGAGCAGTACTTC	CATSPLPGNAYEQYF
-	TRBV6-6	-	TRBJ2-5	TGTGCCAGCAGTTACTCAGAGACCCAGTACTTC	CASSYSETQYF
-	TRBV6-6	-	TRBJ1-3	TGTGCCAGCAGTTACGGGGGGGGAAACACCATATATTTT	CASSYGGGNTIYF
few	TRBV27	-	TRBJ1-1	TGTGCCAGCAGTTTCGCGGCCCAGGGCGGCACTGAAGCTTTCTTT	CASSFAAQGGTEAFF
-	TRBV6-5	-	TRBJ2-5	TGTGCCAGCAGTTTGTACAACAAAGAGACCCAGTACTTC	CASSLYNKETQYF
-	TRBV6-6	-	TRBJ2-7	TGTGCCAGCAGTTACCCCGGTGCCGAGCAGTACTTC	CASSYPGAEQYF
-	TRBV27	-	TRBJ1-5	TGTGCCAGCGGGTATCAGCCCCAGCATTTT	CASGYQPQHF
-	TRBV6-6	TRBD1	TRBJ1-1	TGTGCCAGCAGCACGACAGGGGCGAACACTGAAGCTTTCTTT	CASSTTGANTEAFF
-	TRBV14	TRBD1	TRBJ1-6	TGTGCCAGCAGCCCTCGGACAGGGAGAAATTCACCCCTCCACTTT	CASSPRTGRNSPLHF
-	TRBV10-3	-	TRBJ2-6	TGTGCCACCGGGGGCACTGGGGCCAACGTCCTGACTTTC	CATGGTGANVLTF
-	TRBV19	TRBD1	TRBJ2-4	TGTGCCAGTAGTATAGGACAGGGGGCCAAAAACATTCAGTACTTC	CASSIGQGAKNIQYF
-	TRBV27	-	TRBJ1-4	TGTGCCAGCACCCCCGGACCGCGACCTAATGAAAAACTGTTTTTT	CASTPGPRPNEKLFF
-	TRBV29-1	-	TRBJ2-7	TGCAGCGTTGAAGTTCTCGGGACACTTAGAACAAGGGAGCAGTACTTC	CSVEVLGTLRTREQYF
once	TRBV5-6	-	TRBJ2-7	TGTGCCAGCAGCCCCGCGGGCAGGAGCTACGAGCAGTACTTC	CASSPAGRSYEQYF
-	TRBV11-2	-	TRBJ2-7	TGTGCCAGCAGCCCGACATCCTACGAGCAGTACTTC	CASSPTSYEQYF
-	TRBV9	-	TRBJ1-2	TGTGCCAGCAGCGACAGATATTCAAACTATGGCTACACCTTC	CASSDRYSNYGYTF
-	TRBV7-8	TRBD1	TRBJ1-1	TGTGCCAGCAGCTTAGAGGACAGGGGGGGGTTTGCTGAAGCTTTCTTT	CASSLEDRGGFAEAFF
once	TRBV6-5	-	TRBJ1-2	TGTGCCAGCAGTTACTATTCCGGTGAGGGCTATGGCTACACCTTC	CASSYYSGEGYGYTF
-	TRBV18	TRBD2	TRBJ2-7	TGTGCCAGCTCACCAAGGCTAGCGGGGGGCCTCAACGAGCAGTACTTC	CASSPRLAGGLNEQYF
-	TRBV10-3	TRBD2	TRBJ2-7	TGTGCCATCAGTGTGGCTAGCGGGAGGTCCGAGCAGTACTTC	CAISVASGRSEQYF
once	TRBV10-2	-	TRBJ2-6	TGCGCCAGCAGTGACGACACCTCTGGGGCCAACGTCCTGACTTTC	CASSDDTSGANVLTF
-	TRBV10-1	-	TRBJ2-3	TGCGCCAGCAGTGAGTCTGATACGCAGTATTTT	CASSESDTQYF
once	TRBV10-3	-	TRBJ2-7	TGTGCCATCAGTAGCCCCCTGCAGCCATACGAGCAGTACTTC	CAISSPLQPYEQYF
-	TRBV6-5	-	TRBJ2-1	TGTGCCAGCAGTTACAGTCCTAACAATGAGCAGTTCTTC	CASSYSPNNEQFF
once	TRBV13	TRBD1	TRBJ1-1	TGTGCCAGCAGCTTCTCCGGAGGACAGGGGACTGAAGCTTTCTTT	CASSFSGGQGTEAFF
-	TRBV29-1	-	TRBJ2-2	TGCAGCGTTGAGGACGGCGCCGGGGAGCTGTTTTTT	CSVEDGAGELFF
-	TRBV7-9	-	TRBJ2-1	TGTGCCAGCAGCCCCCAGGGAAATGAGCAGTTCTTC	CASSPQGNEQFF
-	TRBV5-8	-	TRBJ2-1	TGTGCCAGCAGCCCCCGGGGAGATGAGCAGTTCTTC	CASSPRGDEQFF
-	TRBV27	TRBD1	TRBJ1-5	TGTGCCAGCGCCGACAGGGGGAGGAATCAGCCCCAGCATTTT	CASADRGRNQPQHF
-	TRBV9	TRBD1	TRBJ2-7	TGTGCCAGCAGCTACGGACAGGGCGAGCAGTACTTC	CASSYGQGEQYF
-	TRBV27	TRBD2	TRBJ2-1	TGTGCCAGCAGTCCCACGGGACTAGCGGGAGCGGATGAGCAGTTCTTC	CASSPTGLAGADEQFF
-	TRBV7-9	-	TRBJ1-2	TGTGCCAGCAGCTTAGAGGGGGGCTATGGCTACACCTTC	CASSLEGGYGYTF